This TCR beta chain is from a study of cytomegalovirus exposure and HLA in healthy donors. Germline CDR1 and CDR2: WNHNN and SYGVQD (reference sequence). Trimming cost V 0 bases and J 7 bases, with 14 bases left between them. The CDR3 runs to 15 residues. The method was immunoSEQ multiplex PCR; TCRdb's version includes in-frame clones alone and lacks a portion of them. The sample carries about 63,000 clones, roughly nine tenths recorded once. These donors were members of the roughly 120-subject validation cohort, a group separate from the approximately 670-subject first cohort. With respect to this clone: The antigen is not known.

Study-wide results and limits: There were some public TCRs occurring in many donors, but most TCR sequences were rare. In vitro confirmation showed a few CMV-associated chains to be CMV antigen specific.

The sample taken for sequencing was PBMCs. The rearrangement joins TRBV10-1 to TRBJ2-3; D is ambiguous. The source of this sequence is a woman under 30 in good health and CMV-seronegative. This CDR3 reads CASSESVRSAHTQYF. The CDR3, as DNA: TGCGCCAGCAGTGAGTCGGTTAGGAGTGCCCATACGCAGTATTTT.